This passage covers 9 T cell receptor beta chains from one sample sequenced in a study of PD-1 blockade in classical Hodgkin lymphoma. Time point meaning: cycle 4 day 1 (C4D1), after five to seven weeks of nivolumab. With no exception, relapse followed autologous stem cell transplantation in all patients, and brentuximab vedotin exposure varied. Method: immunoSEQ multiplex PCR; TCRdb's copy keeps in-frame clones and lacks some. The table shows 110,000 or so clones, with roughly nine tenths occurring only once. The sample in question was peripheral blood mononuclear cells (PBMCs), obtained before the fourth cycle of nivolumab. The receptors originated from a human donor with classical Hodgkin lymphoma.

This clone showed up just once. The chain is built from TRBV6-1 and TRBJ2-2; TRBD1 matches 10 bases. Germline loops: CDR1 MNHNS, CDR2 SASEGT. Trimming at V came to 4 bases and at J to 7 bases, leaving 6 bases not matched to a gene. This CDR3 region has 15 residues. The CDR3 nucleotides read TGTGCCAGCAGTGCTCGGACAGGGGGTGTCGGGGAGCTGTTTTTT. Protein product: CASSARTGGVGELFF.

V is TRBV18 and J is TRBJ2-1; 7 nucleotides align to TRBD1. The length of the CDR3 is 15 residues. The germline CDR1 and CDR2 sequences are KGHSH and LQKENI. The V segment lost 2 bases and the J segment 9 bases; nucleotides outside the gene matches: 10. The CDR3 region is CASSPIGGFGSEQFF. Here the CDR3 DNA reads TGTGCCAGCTCACCAATAGGGGGCTTTGGCAGTGAGCAGTTCTTC.

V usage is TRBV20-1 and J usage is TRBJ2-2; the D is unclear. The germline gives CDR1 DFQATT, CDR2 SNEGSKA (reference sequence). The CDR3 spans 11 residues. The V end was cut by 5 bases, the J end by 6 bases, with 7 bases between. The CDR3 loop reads CSASNSGELFF. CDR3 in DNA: TGCAGTGCTTCTAATTCCGGGGAGCTGTTTTTT.

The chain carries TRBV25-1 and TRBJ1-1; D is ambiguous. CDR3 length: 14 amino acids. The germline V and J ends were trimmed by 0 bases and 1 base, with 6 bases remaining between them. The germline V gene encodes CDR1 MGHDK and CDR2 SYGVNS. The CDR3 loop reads CASSEYRGNTEAFF. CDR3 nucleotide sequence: TGTGCCAGCAGTGAATATCGAGGGAACACTGAAGCTTTCTTT.

For the CDR3, the DNA is TGTGCCAGCAGCTTAGTTGGGGGTCTCAATCAGCCCCAGCATTTT. This translates into CASSLVGGLNQPQHF. The genes are TRBV7-9 and TRBJ1-5, with D perhaps TRBD1 (5 bases). The CDR3 covers 15 residues. The germline CDR1 and CDR2 sequences are SEHNR and FQNEAQ (reference sequence). Trimming took 1 base from V and 3 from J, leaving 10 bases between them.

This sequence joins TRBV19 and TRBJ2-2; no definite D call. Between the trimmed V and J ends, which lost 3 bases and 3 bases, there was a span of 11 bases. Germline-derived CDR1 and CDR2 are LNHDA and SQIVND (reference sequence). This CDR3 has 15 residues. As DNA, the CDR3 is TGTGCCAGTAGTATGATGTACCGGTACACCGGGGAGCTGTTTTTT. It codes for CASSMMYRYTGELFF.

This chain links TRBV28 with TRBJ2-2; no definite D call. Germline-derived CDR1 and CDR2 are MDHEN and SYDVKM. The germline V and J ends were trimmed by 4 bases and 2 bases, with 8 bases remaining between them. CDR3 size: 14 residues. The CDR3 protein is CASSSKENTGELFF. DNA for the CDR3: TGTGCCAGCAGTTCAAAGGAAAACACCGGGGAGCTGTTTTTT.

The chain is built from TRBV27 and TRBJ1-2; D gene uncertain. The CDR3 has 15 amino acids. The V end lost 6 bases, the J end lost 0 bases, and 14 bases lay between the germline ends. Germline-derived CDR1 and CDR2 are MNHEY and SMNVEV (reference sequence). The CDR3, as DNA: TGTGCCAGCAGCCCACGGGGTTCGGCTAACTATGGCTACACCTTC. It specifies CASSPRGSANYGYTF.

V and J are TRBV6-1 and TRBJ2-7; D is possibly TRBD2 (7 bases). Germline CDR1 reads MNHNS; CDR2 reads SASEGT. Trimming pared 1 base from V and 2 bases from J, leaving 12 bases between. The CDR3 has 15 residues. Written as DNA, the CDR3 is TGTGCCAGCAGTGAAGTAACAGGGAGGGCCTACGAGCAGTACTTC. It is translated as CASSEVTGRAYEQYF.